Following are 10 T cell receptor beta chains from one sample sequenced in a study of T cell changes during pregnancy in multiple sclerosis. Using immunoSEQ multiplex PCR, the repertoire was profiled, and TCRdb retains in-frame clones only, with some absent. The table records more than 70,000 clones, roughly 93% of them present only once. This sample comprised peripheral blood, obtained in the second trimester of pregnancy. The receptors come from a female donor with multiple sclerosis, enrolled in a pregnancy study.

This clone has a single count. CDR3 in DNA: TGTGCCAGCTCACCACCTACAGGGAACTCTGGAAACACCATATATTTT. Residues: CASSPPTGNSGNTIYF. The rearrangement uses TRBV18 and TRBJ1-3; D might be TRBD1 (6 bases). Per the germline V gene, CDR1 is KGHSH and CDR2 is LQKENI. Between the trimmed V and J ends, which lost 0 bases and 0 bases, there was a span of 9 bases. The CDR3 consists of 16 residues.

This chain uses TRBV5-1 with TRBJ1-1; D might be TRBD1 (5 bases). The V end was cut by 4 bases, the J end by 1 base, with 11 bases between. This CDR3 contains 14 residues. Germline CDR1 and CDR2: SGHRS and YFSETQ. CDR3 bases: TGCGCCAGCAGCCCCCGGACACCGAACACTGAAGCTTTCTTT. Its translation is CASSPRTPNTEAFF.

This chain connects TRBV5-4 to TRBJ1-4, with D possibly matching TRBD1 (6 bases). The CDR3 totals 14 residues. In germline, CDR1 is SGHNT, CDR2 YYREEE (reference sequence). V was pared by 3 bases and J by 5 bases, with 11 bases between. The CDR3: CASSSGQRNEKLFF. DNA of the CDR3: TGTGCCAGCAGCTCGGGACAAAGGAATGAAAAACTGTTTTTT.

In nucleotides, the CDR3 is TGTGCCAGCAGCTCCACTAGCGGCGAGGAGACCCAGTACTTC. Amino acid sequence: CASSSTSGEETQYF. The gene calls are TRBV9 and TRBJ2-5; 8 bases are shared with TRBD2. This CDR3 has 14 residues. CDR1 and CDR2 (germline): SGDLS, YYNGEE. V lost 4 bases, J lost 5 bases, and 7 bases stayed unmatched.

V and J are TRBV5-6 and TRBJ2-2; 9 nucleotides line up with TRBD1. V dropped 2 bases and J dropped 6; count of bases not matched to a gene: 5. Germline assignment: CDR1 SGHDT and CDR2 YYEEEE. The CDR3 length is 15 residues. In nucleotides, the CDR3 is TGTGCCAGCAGCTTCTGGGACAGGGAGGCCGGGGAGCTGTTTTTT. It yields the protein CASSFWDREAGELFF.

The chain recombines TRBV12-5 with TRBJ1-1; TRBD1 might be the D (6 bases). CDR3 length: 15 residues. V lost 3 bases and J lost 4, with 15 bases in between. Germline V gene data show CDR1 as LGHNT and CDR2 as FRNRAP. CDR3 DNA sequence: TGTGCTAGTGGTTTTGCCCAGGGGTTGAGCACTGAAGCTTTCTTT. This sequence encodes CASGFAQGLSTEAFF.

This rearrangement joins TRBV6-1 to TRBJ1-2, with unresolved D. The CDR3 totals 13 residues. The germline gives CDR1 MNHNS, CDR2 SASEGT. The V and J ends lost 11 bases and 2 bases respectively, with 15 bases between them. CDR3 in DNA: TGTGCCTCCTTCCTCCCGAGGAACTATGGCTACACCTTC. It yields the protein CASFLPRNYGYTF.

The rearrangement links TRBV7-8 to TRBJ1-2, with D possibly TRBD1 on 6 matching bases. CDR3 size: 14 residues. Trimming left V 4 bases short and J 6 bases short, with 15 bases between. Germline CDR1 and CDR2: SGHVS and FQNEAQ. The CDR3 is CASSSTRGGDGYTF. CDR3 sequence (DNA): TGTGCCAGCAGCTCTACTCGGGGGGGCGATGGCTACACCTTC. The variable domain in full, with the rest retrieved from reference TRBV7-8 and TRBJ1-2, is GAGVSQSPRYKVAKRGQDVALRCDPISGHVSLFWYQQALGQGPEFLTYFQNEAQLDKSGLPSDRFFAERPEGSVSTLKIQRTQQEDSAVYLCASSSTRGGDGYTFGSGTRLTVV.

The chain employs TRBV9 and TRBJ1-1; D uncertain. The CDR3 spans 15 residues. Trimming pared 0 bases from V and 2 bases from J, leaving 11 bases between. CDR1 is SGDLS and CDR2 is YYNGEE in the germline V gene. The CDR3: CASSVDGRINTEAFF. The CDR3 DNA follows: TGTGCCAGCAGCGTAGACGGGAGGATAAACACTGAAGCTTTCTTT.

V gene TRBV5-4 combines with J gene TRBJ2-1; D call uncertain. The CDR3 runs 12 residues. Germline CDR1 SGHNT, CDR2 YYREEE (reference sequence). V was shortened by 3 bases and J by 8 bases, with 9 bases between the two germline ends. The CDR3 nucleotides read TGTGCCAGCAGCTCCCTCGGTGATGAGCAGTTCTTC. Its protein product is CASSSLGDEQFF. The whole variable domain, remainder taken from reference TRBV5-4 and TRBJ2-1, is ETGVTQSPTHLIKTRGQQVTLRCSSQSGHNTVSWYQQALGQGPQFIFQYYREEENGRGNFPPRFSGLQFPNYSSELNVNALELDDSALYLCASSSLGDEQFFGPGTRLTVL.